The 14 T cell receptor beta chains in this list originate from one sample, sequenced in a study of OX40 agonist ivuxolimab in advanced cancers. Method: immunoSEQ multiplex PCR; TCRdb's copy keeps in-frame clones and lacks some. This sample has 58,000 or so clones, with 75% to 90% found just once. The sequencing used CD4+ or CD8+ T cells sorted from blood, collected in a trial of the OX40 agonist ivuxolimab. The source is an adult with an advanced solid tumor such as melanoma, head and neck, liver or kidney cancer.

The V call is TRBV30, the J call TRBJ2-5; TRBD2 matches 10 bases. CDR1 GTSNPN and CDR2 SVGIG come from the germline V gene (reference sequence). This CDR3 comprises 13 residues. The junction had 7 bases not matched to a gene; V was cut back by 7 bases and J by 5 bases. Here the CDR3 DNA reads TGTGCCTCCTTAGCGGGGGGTCCTGAGACCCAGTACTTC. Its translation: CASLAGGPETQYF.

This clone was seen a single time. A junction end diverges from the germline sequence, so it may reflect a read error. The chain employs TRBV7-7 and TRBJ2-7; 9 bases fit TRBD1. The germline CDR1 and CDR2 sequences are SSHAT and FNYEAQ (reference sequence). The CDR3 covers 13 residues. The CDR3 spells CASSSADRGEQYF. The CDR3, as DNA: TGTGCTAGCAGCTCCGCGGACAGGGGAGAGCAGTACTTC.

This chain links TRBV12-5 with TRBJ2-3; no firm D call. V was shortened by 6 bases and J by 6 bases, with 13 bases between the two germline ends. Germline CDR1 is LGHNT and CDR2 is FRNRAP. This CDR3 has 13 amino acids. CDR3 in amino acids: CASGNPRSDTQYF. As DNA, the CDR3 is TGTGCTAGTGGGAACCCTAGGTCTGATACGCAGTATTTT.

The chain uses TRBV29-1 and TRBJ1-2; weak D call: TRBD1 (6 bases). V was shortened by 4 bases and J by 4 bases, with 16 bases between the two germline ends. Germline V gene data show CDR1 as SQVTM and CDR2 as ANQGSEA. The CDR3 contains 14 residues. The CDR3 DNA reads as TGCAGCGTTGGCCAACGGGGGGCCTTCTATGGCTACACCTTC. This gives the protein CSVGQRGAFYGYTF. Full variable domain (remainder filled in from reference TRBV29-1 and TRBJ1-2): SAVISQKPSRDICQRGTSLTIQCQVDSQVTMMFWYRQQPGQSLTLIATANQGSEATYESGFVIDKFPISRPNLTFSTLTVSNMSPEDSSIYLCSVGQRGAFYGYTFGSGTRLTVV.

This chain connects TRBV9 to TRBJ2-5, with 7 bases aligning to TRBD2. Trimming cost V 3 bases and J 4 bases; bases outside gene matches: 3. The germline V gene has CDR1 SGDLS and CDR2 YYNGEE. The CDR3 totals 13 residues. CDR3 in amino acids: CASSGWGGETQYF. The DNA for the CDR3 is TGTGCCAGCAGCGGATGGGGGGGAGAGACCCAGTACTTC.

V gene TRBV2 combines with J gene TRBJ1-2; D remains ambiguous. CDR3 length: 12 residues. V was trimmed by 3 bases and J by 8 bases, leaving 10 bases between them. Looked up from germline, CDR1 is SNHLY and CDR2 is FYNNEI. The CDR3 DNA sequence: TGTGCCAGCAGTGAGACCCCACCCGGCTACACCTTC. Translated, it gives CASSETPPGYTF.

The rearrangement joins TRBV28 to TRBJ1-2; 7 nucleotides line up with TRBD1. The CDR3 runs 13 residues. V was pared by 6 bases and J by 3 bases, with 4 bases of the junction left unmatched. Looked up from germline, CDR1 is MDHEN and CDR2 is SYDVKM. The CDR3 sequence: CASRTGKDYGYTF. Written as DNA, the CDR3 is TGTGCCAGCAGGACAGGGAAGGACTATGGCTACACCTTC.

The chain is built from TRBV6-1 and TRBJ1-2; D gene uncertain. The CDR3 sequence is 11 residues long. V lost 7 bases and J lost 1, with 4 bases in between. Germline V gene data show CDR1 as MNHNS and CDR2 as SASEGT. CDR3 nucleotides: TGTGCCAGCACAGATAACTATGGCTACACCTTC. Protein product: CASTDNYGYTF.

This clone appeared a single time. The rearrangement uses TRBV6-5 and TRBJ2-3; 7 bases map to TRBD2. The germline CDR1 and CDR2 sequences are MNHEY and SVGAGI. The CDR3 extends over 12 amino acids. The trim removed 11 bases at V and 5 bases at J, leaving 7 bases unmatched. CDR3 nucleotide sequence: TGTGCCGGGTTAGGGGAGGGAGATACGCAGTATTTT. This sequence encodes CAGLGEGDTQYF.

V gene TRBV12-1 combines with J gene TRBJ1-2; TRBD1, the table's D call, was not compared with the DNA. TRBV12-1 is termed a pseudogene. The CDR3 spans 16 residues. Written as DNA, the CDR3 is TGTGCCAGCAGCTTTCCATTAACAGGGATTAACTATGGCTACACCTTC. Translation gives CASSFPLTGINYGYTF.

The V and J genes are TRBV28 and TRBJ1-1; D gene uncertain. Germline V lookup: CDR1 MDHEN, CDR2 SYDVKM. The germline V and J ends were trimmed by 7 bases and 1 base, with 13 bases remaining between them. The CDR3 is made up of 14 amino acids. CDR3 protein: CASTPREWNTEAFF. In nucleotides, the CDR3 is TGTGCCAGCACCCCCCGGGAGTGGAACACTGAAGCTTTCTTT.

The chain recombines TRBV7-2 with TRBJ2-2, with D unclear. Germline V gene data show CDR1 as SGHTA and CDR2 as FQGNSA. V lost 7 bases to trimming and J lost 1 base, with 7 bases between them. This CDR3 has 13 residues. CDR3: CASTNRNTGELFF. CDR3 nucleotide sequence: TGTGCCAGCACCAACAGGAACACCGGGGAGCTGTTTTTT. Full variable domain (outside the CDR3, taken from reference TRBV7-2 and TRBJ2-2): GAGVSQSPSNKVTEKGKDVELRCDPISGHTALYWYRQSLGQGLEFLIYFQGNSAPDKSGLPSDRFSAERTGGSVSTLTIQRTQQEDSAVYLCASTNRNTGELFFGEGSRLTVL.

The V and J genes are TRBV5-4 and TRBJ2-5, with a possible D match to TRBD2 (5 bases). The J call may be in error: the DNA end matches TRBJ2-7 better. The CDR3 sequence is 15 residues long. From germline, CDR1 is SGHNT and CDR2 YYREEE (reference sequence). CDR3 sequence: CASSRLTGVTYEQYF. The CDR3 DNA sequence: TGTGCCAGCAGCCGGCTAACCGGGGTTACCTACGAGCAGTACTTC.

The V call is TRBV11-2, the J call TRBJ1-6; 7 nucleotides align to TRBD1. J was trimmed by 6 bases and V by 8 bases; bases with no gene match: 13. The germline CDR1 and CDR2 sequences are SGHAT and FQNNGV. CDR3 length: 16 residues. The CDR3, as DNA: TGTGCCAGCCGGAGGGCAGGGGGACGTCTTAATTCACCCCTCCACTTT. Residues: CASRRAGGRLNSPLHF.